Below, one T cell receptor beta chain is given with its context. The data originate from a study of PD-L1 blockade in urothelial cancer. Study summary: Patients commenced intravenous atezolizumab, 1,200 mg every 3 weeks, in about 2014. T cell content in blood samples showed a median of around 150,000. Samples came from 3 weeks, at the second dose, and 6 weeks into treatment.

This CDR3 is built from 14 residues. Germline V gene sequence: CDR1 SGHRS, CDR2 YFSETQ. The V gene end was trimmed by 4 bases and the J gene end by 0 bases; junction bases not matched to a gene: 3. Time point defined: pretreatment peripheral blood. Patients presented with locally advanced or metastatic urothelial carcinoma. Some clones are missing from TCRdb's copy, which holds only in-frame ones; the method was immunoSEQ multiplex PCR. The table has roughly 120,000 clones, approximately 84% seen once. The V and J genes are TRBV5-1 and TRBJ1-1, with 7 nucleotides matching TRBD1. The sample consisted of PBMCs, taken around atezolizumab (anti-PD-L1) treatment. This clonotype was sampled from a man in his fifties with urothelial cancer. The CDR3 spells CASSAQGLNTEAFF. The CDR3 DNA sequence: TGCGCCAGCAGCGCACAGGGGTTGAACACTGAAGCTTTCTTT. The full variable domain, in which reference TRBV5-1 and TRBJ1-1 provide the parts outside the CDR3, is KAGVTQTPRYLIKTRGQQVTLSCSPISGHRSVSWYQQTPGQGLQFLFEYFSETQRNKGNFPGRFSGRQFSNSRSEMNVSTLELGDSALYLCASSAQGLNTEAFFGQGTRLTVV.